This TCR beta chain is drawn from a study of long-term antiretroviral therapy in people with HIV. Trimming removed 5 bases from V and 2 bases from J, with 13 bases in between. Germline-derived CDR1 and CDR2 are MGHDK and SYGVNS. The CDR3 contains 14 residues. A v3.0 immunoSEQ assay was performed at survey level. Some clones are missing from TCRdb's copy, which holds only in-frame ones; the method was immunoSEQ multiplex PCR. The sample has around 16,000 clones, about 94% seen once. The input for sequencing was unsorted PBMCs, taken nearly 6.5 years after starting antiretroviral therapy. This chain connects TRBV25-1 to TRBJ2-7; the D gene is possibly TRBD1 (6 bases). The clonotype comes from a woman in her forties or fifties with HIV. The CDR3 nucleotides read TGTGCCAGCAGTAAATCCGGGACAACCTACGAGCAGTACTTC. Its translation is CASSKSGTTYEQYF.